This entry concerns a single TCR beta chain. The entry originates in a study of blood T cell repertoires in COVID-19. Background on the study: Sites across the United States, Italy and Spain contributed samples from acute and convalescent COVID-19. PBMCs, B-cell-depleted T cells, or T cells provided the cDNA or gDNA that made up the material.

Trimming took off 5 bases at V and 8 bases at J, with 12 bases between the two ends. The V gene's germline CDR1 is LGHDT and CDR2 YNNKEL (reference sequence). The CDR3 has 12 residues. Under the authors' procedure: Amplification of reference gene primers was used by the study to estimate nucleated cell counts. The assay was immunoSEQ multiplex PCR, and TCRdb's table has in-frame clones only and misses some. V, J and clone size are those of that table, while D and trimming were read from the DNA. The sample consists of about 200,000 clones, 80% to 90% of them appearing once. The rearrangement uses TRBV3-1 (or the pseudogene TRBV3-2) and TRBJ1-2; possibly TRBD1 for D (6 bases). The origin of this receptor is a human donor in a cohort sampled during active COVID-19. The sample was peripheral blood. For the CDR3, the DNA is TGTGCCAGCAGCTACCGACAGGAGGGCTACACCTTC. Protein product: CASSYRQEGYTF.